The clone carrying this TCR beta chain has a handful of counts. This sample was included in a study of cytomegalovirus exposure and HLA in healthy donors. PCR employed 60 Vbeta and 13 Jbeta primers. TCRdb's table, derived via immunoSEQ multiplex PCR, lists solely in-frame clones and lacks some. The sample has under 200,000 clones; approximately 67% are singletons. The CDR3 has 15 residues. Germline V gene data show CDR1 as SGHTA and CDR2 as FQGNSA. V shed 1 base and J shed 4 bases, with 13 bases lying between them. The clonotype was recovered from a young woman in good health and CMV-seropositive. Sequencing was carried out using PBMCs. The J gene is TRBJ1-1, the V gene TRBV7-2; unclear D gene. The CDR3 region is CASSLVVTPGTEAFF. The CDR3 nucleotides read TGTGCCAGCAGCTTAGTAGTAACCCCGGGCACTGAAGCTTTCTTT.